The source of this TCR beta chain is a study of T cells after yellow fever vaccination. As for the study in general: In the case of low-cell-number fractions, SMART-Seq v4 Ultra Low Input was used for preparation.

TCRdb fed the 5' RACE reads into MiXCR, producing one record per CDR3 protein. The data show 300,000 to 400,000 distinct CDR3 sequences, 7% to 9% seen once. Study findings and constraints: Clones from primary vaccination mostly reappeared after the booster (approximately 95% CD4, approximately 88% CD8). Clonotypes shared by both compartments, CD4 and CD8, made up a small share. Any FACS-sorted repertoire could hold abundant clonotypes that contaminate it from the bulk population.

Between the trimmed V and J ends, which lost 1 base and 8 bases, there was a span of 11 bases. CDR1 and CDR2 (germline): DFQATT, SNEGSKA (reference sequence). CDR3 length: 13 amino acids. Worth noting for this clonotype: The target antigen is unknown.

The clonotype was recovered from a man aged 18 to 29 who received the YFV17D yellow fever vaccine. Here the sequenced sample was PBMCs, taken about 49 days after the first yellow fever vaccination. The rearrangement links TRBV20-1 to TRBJ1-4; TRBD1 might be the D (5 bases). This CDR3 is CSARGGAGEKLFF. CDR3 nucleotides: TGCAGTGCTAGAGGAGGGGCGGGGGAAAAACTGTTTTTT.